Sequencing of this T cell receptor (beta chain) was carried out in a study of CD8 T cells in ankylosing spondylitis. Study results and limitations: Typical of ankylosing spondylitis blood, it appeared, was a TCR beta motif of roughly eight highly homologous variants. Disease-linked clones proved CD8+ and comparatively uncommon in peripheral blood.

As concerns this clonotype: Its antigen is currently unknown.

Using quantitative 5'-RACE with molecular barcodes, the authors made TCR beta libraries. Using its own MiXCR run on the 5' RACE reads, TCRdb lists one record per CDR3 protein. The table lists about 100,000 distinct CDR3 sequences, about 24% of them singletons, with about 12% in the top ten. This sequence originates from a male donor with ankylosing spondylitis. Sequencing used synovial fluid, either unsorted or a sorted T cell fraction (not recorded which).

The CDR3 nucleotides read TGCGCCAGCAGCTTGGGAGAATCCCGGGAGACCCAGTACTTC. It is translated as CASSLGESRETQYF. The J gene is TRBJ2-5, the V gene TRBV5-1; D is uncertain. Deletions cut 0 bases from V and 5 bases from J, with 11 bases between. Germline V CDR1 and CDR2: SGHRS, YFSETQ. This CDR3 contains 14 residues.